The 14 T cell receptor beta chains below come from one sample, sequenced in a study of T cell clonality in common variable immunodeficiency. Assay used: immunoSEQ multiplex PCR; TCRdb lists only in-frame clones, some missing. Observed in the sample are about 30,000 clones, none of them singletons. Study-level findings and limits: Common variable immunodeficiency TCR beta sequences reportedly had fewer deletions and N-nucleotide insertions.

These receptors have no known antigen. The sample was peripheral blood mononuclear cells. These receptors all stem from a human donor with common variable immunodeficiency.

This clone was detected only a few times. The CDR3 end lies 3 residues beyond the end of the read and is filled in from the germline J gene. The chain couples TRBV2 to TRBJ2-7, with 7 bases matching TRBD1. The CDR3 has 14 amino acids. J gave up 5 bases and V 5 bases, and 9 bases lay outside the gene matches. Germline V gene data show CDR1 as SNHLY and CDR2 as FYNNEI. The DNA read from the CDR3 is TGTGCCAGCAGTTCCCGGGACAGCATCCACGAG. This encodes CASSSRDSIHE. The whole CDR3 sequence is CASSSRDSIHEQYF.

This clone was found many times. The CDR3 extends 3 residues past the end of the read, so its final part is completed from the germline J gene. The chain is built from TRBV20-1 and TRBJ2-7; TRBD1 might be the D (7 bases). This CDR3 is built from 14 residues. Germline V gives CDR1 DFQATT, CDR2 SNEGSKA (reference sequence). The V end was cut by 4 bases, the J end by 6 bases, with 19 bases between. CDR3 sequence: CSAKVQGGVSEQYF. The CDR3 DNA, read in part, is TGCAGTGCTAAGGTTCAGGGGGGAGTCTCCGAG.

This clone has just a few counts. The read gets to within 3 residues of the CDR3 end, and the germline J gene fills in the rest. The chain recombines TRBV30 with TRBJ2-3, with 10 bases lining up with TRBD2. Germline V lookup: CDR1 GTSNPN, CDR2 SVGIG (reference sequence). The J segment lost 0 bases and the V segment lost 5 bases, leaving 5 bases of the junction unmatched. The CDR3 sequence is 15 residues long. Incomplete CDR3 DNA: TGTGCCTGGTGTCTAGCGGGGGCTAGCACAGATACG. It is translated as CAWCLAGASTDT. Given in full, the CDR3 is CAWCLAGASTDTQYF.

A word on this clone: The missing CDR3 end, 3 residues past where the read stops, is filled in from the germline J gene. The chain recombines TRBV7-6 with TRBJ2-3, with TRBD2 matching over 13 bases. CDR1 is SGHVS and CDR2 is FNYEAQ in the germline V gene. The CDR3 spans 15 residues. Unmatched junction bases numbered 7, after V lost 5 bases and J lost 8 bases. Partial CDR3 DNA: TGTGCCAGCAGCGGTACTAGCGGGGGGGCCGGTACG. Translation: CASSGTSGGAGT. The entire CDR3 protein is CASSGTSGGAGTQYF.

In its sample, this clone was seen a few times. From the germline J gene comes the end of the CDR3, since the read stops 3 residues before it. This chain joins TRBV20-1 and TRBJ2-5; D uncertain. Germline CDR1 reads DFQATT; CDR2 reads SNEGSKA (reference sequence). This CDR3 is built from 10 residues. V shed 2 bases and J shed 5 bases, with 3 bases lying between them. The CDR3: CSARSETQYF. Partial CDR3 DNA: TGCAGTGCTAGATCGGAGACC.

With respect to this clone: The read terminates 3 residues ahead of where the CDR3 ends, so the germline J gene completes it. The J gene is TRBJ2-1, the V gene TRBV13, with 9 bases fitting TRBD2. V was pared by 1 base and J by 5 bases, with 6 bases of the junction left unmatched. Germline loops: CDR1 PRHDT, CDR2 FYEKMQ (reference sequence). This CDR3 has 16 amino acids. CDR3 in amino acids: CASSLEAGGENNEQFF. The CDR3 bases that were read are TGTGCCAGCAGCTTAGAGGCGGGGGGGGAGAACAATGAG. The entire variable domain, with the rest obtained from reference TRBV13 and TRBJ2-1, is as follows: AAGVIQSPRHLIKEKRETATLKCYPIPRHDTVYWYQQGPGQDPQFLISFYEKMQSDKGSIPDRFSAQQFSDYHSELNMSSLELGDSALYFCASSLEAGGENNEQFFGPGTRLTVL.

The sample holds a few counts of this clone. This chain's CDR3 is CASSPDRFPNTEAFF. The sequenced CDR3 bases are TGTGCCAGCTCACCAGACAGGTTCCCGAACACTGAA. The rearrangement joins TRBV18 to TRBJ1-1, with D possibly TRBD1 on 6 matching bases. The read falls 3 residues short of the CDR3 end, and the missing part is taken from the germline J gene. The length of the CDR3 is 15 residues. The V and J ends lost 2 bases and 1 base respectively, with 11 bases between them. CDR1 and CDR2 from the germline V gene are KGHSH and LQKENI.

Remarks on this clone: The read terminates 3 residues ahead of where the CDR3 ends, so the germline J gene completes it. The V and J genes are TRBV23-1 and TRBJ1-1; D may be TRBD1 (5 bases). TRBV23-1 is designated an ORF whose function remains uncertain. The CDR3 runs 15 residues. V lost 5 bases, J lost 2 bases, and 15 bases lay in between. CDR3 DNA (partial): TGCGCCAGCAGTGCGGGTCAGGGACTTAACACTGAA. Protein sequence: CASSAGQGLNTE. The whole CDR3 is CASSAGQGLNTEAFF.

Remarks on this clone: The CDR3 is cut off 3 residues early in the read; its end comes from the germline J gene. The chain has TRBV11-3 and TRBJ2-7; perhaps TRBD2 as D (5 bases). V dropped 5 bases and J dropped 4 bases, with 12 bases sitting between them. Germline V CDR1 and CDR2: SGHNT, YENEEA. This CDR3 spans 13 amino acids. Incomplete CDR3 DNA: TGTGCCAGCAGCCCCGACCGGGGTTACGAG. Translated, it gives CASSPDRGYE. In full, the CDR3 reads CASSPDRGYEQYF.

This clone was picked up many times. The read falls 3 residues short of the CDR3 end, and the missing part is taken from the germline J gene. V is TRBV10-1 and J is TRBJ2-3; possible D gene TRBD2, 6 bases. Germline V gene lookup returns CDR1 WNHNN and CDR2 SYGVQD (reference sequence). The CDR3 totals 14 residues. Deletions cut 5 bases from V and 0 bases from J, with 9 bases between. The part of the CDR3 DNA that was read is TGCGCCAGCAGTCCCGGGACTAGCACAGATACG. Translation: CASSPGTSTDT. From start to end, the CDR3 is CASSPGTSTDTQYF.

A word on this clone: Sequencing ends 3 residues short of the CDR3 end; the germline J gene provides the rest. The V and J genes are TRBV30 and TRBJ1-2, with 8 bases identical to TRBD1. Germline trimming cut 4 bases from V and 4 bases from J; bases unmatched to any gene: 2. The CDR3 has 12 residues. The germline V gene has CDR1 GTSNPN and CDR2 SVGIG (reference sequence). The sequenced CDR3 bases are TGTGCCTGGACTCAGGGGGCCTATGGC. Its protein product is CAWTQGAYG. From start to end, the CDR3 is CAWTQGAYGYTF.

A note on this clone: The CDR3 end is not reached by the read, which stops 3 residues before it; the germline J gene fills it in. This chain joins TRBV6-2 or TRBV6-3 and TRBJ2-2; TRBD1 is a possible D gene (7 bases). The CDR3 is 16 residues long. The V and J ends lost 7 bases and 4 bases respectively, with 19 bases between them. Germline V gene lookup returns CDR1 MNHEY and CDR2 SVGEGT. The DNA read from the CDR3 is TGTGCCAGCACCCACGGAGGGGGCGCCGGCACCGGGGAG. Translating gives CASTHGGGAGTGE. The whole CDR3 reads CASTHGGGAGTGELFF.

This clone was seen a handful of times. The CDR3 goes on 3 residues after the read ends, and that part is filled in from the germline J gene. This chain links TRBV6-1 with TRBJ1-1; D is uncertain. V was cut by 4 bases and J by 4 bases, with 13 bases left in between. Germline V gives CDR1 MNHNS, CDR2 SASEGT. CDR3 length: 14 amino acids. The CDR3 loop is CASSGVNRSTEAFF. CDR3 DNA (partial): TGTGCCAGCAGTGGGGTGAACAGAAGCACTGAA.

This clone appeared many times. The read ends 3 residues before the CDR3 terminus; that terminus is restored from the germline J gene. The chain employs TRBV5-1 and TRBJ2-1; D may be TRBD2 (7 bases). Germline lookup yields CDR1 SGHRS and CDR2 YFSETQ. With 4 bases removed from V and 0 bases from J, the gap between germline ends came to 8 bases. The length of the CDR3 is 14 residues. CDR3 residues: CASSGGASYNEQFF. The CDR3 bases that were read are TGCGCCAGCAGCGGGGGGGCCTCCTACAATGAG.